One and the same sample provided the 3 T cell receptor beta chains below, sequenced in a study of T-cell memory formation after mild COVID-19. TCRdb itself ran the 5' RACE reads through MiXCR, one entry per CDR3 protein. The table lists 550,000 to 650,000 distinct CDR3 sequences, roughly 17% of them singletons. Sequencing was done on a sample of PBMCs or a T cell subset sorted from them (not recorded which). The receptor source for this set is an adult woman who had mild COVID-19 (a few samples of this study predate the infection). Cell type and time point are not known.

The table lists this clonotype with a few counts. The chain couples TRBV18 to TRBJ2-7, with 9 positions matching TRBD1. V shed 4 bases and J 4 bases; nucleotides not matched to a gene: 8. The germline CDR1 and CDR2 sequences are KGHSH and LQKENI. This CDR3 has 15 amino acids. The CDR3 nucleotides are TGTGCCAGCTCACACCCCGGGACAGGGAGTTACGAGCAGTACTTC. As protein: CASSHPGTGSYEQYF. Looking up the rest from reference TRBV18 and TRBJ2-7 gives the full variable domain: NAGVMQNPRHLVRRRGQEARLRCSPMKGHSHVYWYRQLPEEGLKFMVYLQKENIIDESGMPKERFSAEFPKEGPSILRIQQVVRGDSAAYFCASSHPGTGSYEQYFGPGTRLTVT.

This sequence joins TRBV24-1 and TRBJ2-1; perhaps TRBD1 as D (6 bases). The germline V and J ends were trimmed by 1 base and 1 base, with 10 bases remaining between them. Germline CDR1 KGHDR, CDR2 SFDVKD. This CDR3 has 16 amino acids. In DNA, the CDR3 is TGTGCCACCAGTGATTTAGGCAGGGGATCCTACAATGAGCAGTTCTTC. Translation gives CATSDLGRGSYNEQFF.

This chain links TRBV27 with TRBJ1-1, with D tentatively TRBD1 (6 bases). The germline V gene has CDR1 MNHEY and CDR2 SMNVEV (reference sequence). Trimming took off 6 bases at V and 4 bases at J, with 15 bases between the two ends. This CDR3 spans 14 amino acids. The CDR3 DNA reads TGTGCCAGCAGCGAGGACAGCTCCACCACTGAAGCTTTCTTT. Translating it yields CASSEDSSTTEAFF.